The present T cell receptor beta chain was sequenced within a study of prognosis after radiotherapy for stage I lung cancer. Whole-study context: Radiotherapy used SBRT, divided into 3 to 5 fractions and reaching a biologically effective dose of at least 100 Gy.

This CDR3 contains 15 residues. V gave up 5 bases and J gave up 2 bases, with 16 bases separating them. Two-round multiplex PCR amplified TCR beta CDR3 from genomic DNA. Each TRBV and TRBJ gene had its own primer in the first PCR round. A single record per CDR3 protein comes from TCRdb applying MiXCR to the multiplex PCR reads. The sample gives fewer than 30,000 distinct CDR3 sequences, around 30% of which show up once; 30% to 45% is in the top ten. The receptor comes from a donor aged 50 or older with non-small cell lung cancer. This specimen consisted of PBMCs, obtained before or after stereotactic body radiation therapy (not recorded which). The chain has TRBV12-3 or TRBV12-4 and TRBJ2-7, with D hard to call. The chain's CDR3 is CASSPSLADPYEQYF. The DNA of the CDR3 is TGTGCCAGCAGTCCGAGCTTGGCAGATCCCTACGAGCAGTACTTC.